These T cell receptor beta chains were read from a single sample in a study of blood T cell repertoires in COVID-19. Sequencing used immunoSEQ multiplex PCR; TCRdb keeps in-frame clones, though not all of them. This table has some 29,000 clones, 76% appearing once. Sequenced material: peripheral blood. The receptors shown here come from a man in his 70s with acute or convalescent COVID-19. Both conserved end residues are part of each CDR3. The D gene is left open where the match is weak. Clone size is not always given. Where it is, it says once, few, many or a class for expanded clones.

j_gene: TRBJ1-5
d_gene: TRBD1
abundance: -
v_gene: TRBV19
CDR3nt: TGTGCCAGTAGTTGGGGGCAGGGGGATCAGCCCCAGCATTTT
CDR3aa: CASSWGQGDQPQHF

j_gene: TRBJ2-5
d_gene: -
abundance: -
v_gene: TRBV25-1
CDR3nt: TGTGCCAGCAGTGGCGCCCAAGAGACCCAGTACTTC
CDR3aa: CASSGAQETQYF

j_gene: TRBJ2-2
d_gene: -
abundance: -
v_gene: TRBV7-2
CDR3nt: TGTGCCAGCAGGCCCCGGACTACCTCCAACGGGGAGCTGTTTTTT
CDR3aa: CASRPRTTSNGELFF

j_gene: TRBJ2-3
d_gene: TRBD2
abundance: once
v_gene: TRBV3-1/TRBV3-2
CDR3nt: TGTGCCAGCAGCCTTGGCGGGAGTGGGAGCACAGATACGCAGTATTTT
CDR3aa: CASSLGGSGSTDTQYF

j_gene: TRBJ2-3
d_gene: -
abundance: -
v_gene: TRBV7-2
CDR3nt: TGTGCCAGCAGCTTAAAACCAGCGGGCACAGATACGCAGTATTTT
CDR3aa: CASSLKPAGTDTQYF

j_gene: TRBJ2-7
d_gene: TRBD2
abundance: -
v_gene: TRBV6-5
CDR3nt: TGTGCCAGCAGCCAGACTAGCGTAACCTACGAGCAGTACTTC
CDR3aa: CASSQTSVTYEQYF

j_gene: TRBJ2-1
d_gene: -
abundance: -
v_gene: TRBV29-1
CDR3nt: TGCAGCGTTGATCGGGGTCTTGGCTACAATGAGCAGTTCTTC
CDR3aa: CSVDRGLGYNEQFF

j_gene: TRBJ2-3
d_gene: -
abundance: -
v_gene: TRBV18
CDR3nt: TGTGCCAGCTCACCTTCTCGCGGGGCGTCTCAGGGCACAGATACGCAGTATTTT
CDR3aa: CASSPSRGASQGTDTQYF

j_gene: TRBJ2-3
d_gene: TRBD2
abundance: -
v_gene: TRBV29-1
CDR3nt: TGCAGCGTCGGTACCGGGACTAGACTTACAGATACGCAGTATTTT
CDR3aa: CSVGTGTRLTDTQYF

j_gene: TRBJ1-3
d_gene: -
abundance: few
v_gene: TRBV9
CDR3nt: TGTGCCAGCAGCGTAGATATTTTCGACACCATATATTTT
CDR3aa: CASSVDIFDTIYF

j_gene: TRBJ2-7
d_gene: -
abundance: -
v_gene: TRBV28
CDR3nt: TGTGCCAGCAGTCTCTCGACTGATCTCTACGAGCAGTACTTC
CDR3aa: CASSLSTDLYEQYF

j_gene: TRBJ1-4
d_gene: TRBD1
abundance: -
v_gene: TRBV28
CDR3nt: TGTGCCAGCAGTCTCCGACAGGGAAATGAAAAACTGTTTTTT
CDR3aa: CASSLRQGNEKLFF

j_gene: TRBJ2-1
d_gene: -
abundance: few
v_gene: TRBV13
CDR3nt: TGTGCCAGCAGCTCAGGGTCAGGCAATGAGCAGTTCTTC
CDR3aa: CASSSGSGNEQFF

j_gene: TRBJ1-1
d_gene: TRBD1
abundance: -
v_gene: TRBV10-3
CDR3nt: TGTGCCATCAGTGGGGTGGGACAGGGTCAGAACGCTGAAGCTTTCTTT
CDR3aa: CAISGVGQGQNAEAFF

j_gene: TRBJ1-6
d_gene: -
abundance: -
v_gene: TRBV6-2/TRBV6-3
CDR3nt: TGTGCCAGCAGTTACCCCTTGGATTCAAGGAGAACCTATAATTCACCCCTCCACTTT
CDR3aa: CASSYPLDSRRTYNSPLHF

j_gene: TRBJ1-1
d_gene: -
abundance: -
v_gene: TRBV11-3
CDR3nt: TGTGCCAGCAGCTCCGCGTCTAACACTGAAGCTTTCTTT
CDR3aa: CASSSASNTEAFF

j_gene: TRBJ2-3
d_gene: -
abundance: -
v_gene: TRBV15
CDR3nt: TGTGCCACCAGCAGAAGCCGAGATACGCAGTATTTT
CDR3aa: CATSRSRDTQYF

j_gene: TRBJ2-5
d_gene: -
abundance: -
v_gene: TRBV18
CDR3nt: TGTGCCAGCTCTCGCCAAGAGACCCAGTACTTC
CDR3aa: CASSRQETQYF

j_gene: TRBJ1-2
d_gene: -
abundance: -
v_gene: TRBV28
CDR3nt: TGTGCCAGCAGAGACAGCAAACTCGCCTATGGCTACACCTTC
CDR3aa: CASRDSKLAYGYTF

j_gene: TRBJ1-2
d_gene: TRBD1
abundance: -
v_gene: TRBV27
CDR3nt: TGTGCCAGCAGTTCCACAGGGGGCCAATCTCATAACTATGGCTACACCTTC
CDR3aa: CASSSTGGQSHNYGYTF

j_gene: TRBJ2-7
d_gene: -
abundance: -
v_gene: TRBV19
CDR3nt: TGTGCCAGTAGTATAGATCTATTTTCAGGGGACGAGCAGTACTTC
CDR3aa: CASSIDLFSGDEQYF

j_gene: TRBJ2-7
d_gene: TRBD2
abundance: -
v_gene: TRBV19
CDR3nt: TGTGCCAGTAGTACCCCCGGGGGGACCTACGAGCAGTACTTC
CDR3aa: CASSTPGGTYEQYF

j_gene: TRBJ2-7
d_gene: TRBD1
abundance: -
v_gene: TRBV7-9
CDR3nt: TGTGCCAGCAGCTTAGAAGGGGGCGCTTCCTACGAGCAGTACTTC
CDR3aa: CASSLEGGASYEQYF

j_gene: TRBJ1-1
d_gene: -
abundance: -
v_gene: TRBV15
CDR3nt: TGTGCCACCAGCGCCTGGGGGGGCAGGGGTAGCGCTGAAGCTTTCTTT
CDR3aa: CATSAWGGRGSAEAFF

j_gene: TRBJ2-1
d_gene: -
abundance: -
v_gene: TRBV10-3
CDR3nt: TGTGCCATCTCACAGCGGCGATTCAATGAGCAGTTCTTC
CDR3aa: CAISQRRFNEQFF

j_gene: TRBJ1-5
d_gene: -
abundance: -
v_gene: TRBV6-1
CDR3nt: TGTGCCAGCAGTTCGCAGGATCAGCCCCAGCATTTT
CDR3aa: CASSSQDQPQHF

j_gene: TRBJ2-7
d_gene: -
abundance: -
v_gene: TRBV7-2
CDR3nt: TGTGCCAGCAGCTCGGGGGTCCTACTTTACGAGCAGTACTTC
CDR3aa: CASSSGVLLYEQYF